This entry concerns a single T cell receptor (beta chain). Authors' methods: Researchers report that nucleated cell counts were estimated from reference gene primer amplification. The table came from immunoSEQ multiplex PCR; TCRdb's copy has only in-frame clones and leaves some out. The V and J calls and clone size are taken from that table; D and trimming were inferred from the DNA. Here the sample spans roughly 150,000 clones, 70% to 85% being singletons. Germline CDR1 is SGHKS and CDR2 is YYEKEE (reference sequence). The CDR3 extends over 16 amino acids. Between the trimmed V and J ends, which lost 4 bases and 1 base, there was a span of 15 bases. The data stem from a study of blood T cell repertoires in COVID-19. Study as a whole: Italy, Spain and the United States were the sources of the convalescent and acute COVID-19 samples. Sources were T cells, B-cell-depleted T cells, or PBMCs; the material itself was cDNA or gDNA.

The sample consisted of peripheral blood. The TCR sequence derives from a woman aged 50 to 60 in a cohort sampled during active or convalescent COVID-19. The J gene is TRBJ2-1, the V gene TRBV5-5, with D possibly being TRBD1 (5 bases). The CDR3 region has the DNA TGTGCCAGCAGCCCGAAAGGGGCCTGGTCCTACAATGAGCAGTTCTTC. Amino acids: CASSPKGAWSYNEQFF.